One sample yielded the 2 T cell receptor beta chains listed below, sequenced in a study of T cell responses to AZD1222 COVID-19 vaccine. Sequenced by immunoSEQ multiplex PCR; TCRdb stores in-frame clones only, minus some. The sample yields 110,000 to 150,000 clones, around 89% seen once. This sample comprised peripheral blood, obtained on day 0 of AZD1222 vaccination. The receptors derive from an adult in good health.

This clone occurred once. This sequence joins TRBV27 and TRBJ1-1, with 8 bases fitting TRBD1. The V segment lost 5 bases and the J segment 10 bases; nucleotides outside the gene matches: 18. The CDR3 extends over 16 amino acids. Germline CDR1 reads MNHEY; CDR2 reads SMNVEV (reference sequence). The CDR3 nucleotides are TGTGCCAGCAGTACACTAGGGACAGGACGGGGTGCAGGAGCTTTCTTT. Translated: CASSTLGTGRGAGAFF.

The DNA for the CDR3 is TGTGCCAGCACTGTGGATCTCACACCTGACAATGAGCAGTTCTTC. It specifies CASTVDLTPDNEQFF. V and J are TRBV2 and TRBJ2-1; D unclear. The CDR3 spans 15 residues. Trimming stripped 7 bases from V and 5 bases from J, with 18 bases between. Germline V gene data show CDR1 as SNHLY and CDR2 as FYNNEI.